The 9 T cell receptor beta chains below come from one sample, sequenced in a study of cytomegalovirus exposure and HLA in healthy donors. Primers: 60 Vbeta forward and 13 Jbeta reverse. The assay was immunoSEQ multiplex PCR, and TCRdb's table has in-frame clones only and misses some. This repertoire shows over 150,000 clones, more than 80% found once; its top ten account for about 0.63%. The sample consisted of PBMCs. The receptors originated from a boy between 10 and 17 years old in good health and CMV-seronegative.

The V and J genes are TRBV7-9 and TRBJ2-2, with D tentatively TRBD1 (5 bases). Germline V gene sequence: CDR1 SEHNR, CDR2 FQNEAQ (reference sequence). The V end was cut by 5 bases, the J end by 7 bases, with 14 bases between. This CDR3 spans 14 amino acids. The CDR3 loop is CASSTTTDIGELFF. CDR3 sequence (DNA): TGTGCCAGCAGCACGACGACAGACATCGGGGAGCTGTTTTTT.

V and J are TRBV7-2 and TRBJ1-2; D unresolved. The ends were cut back, 5 bases at V and 5 bases at J, with 27 bases in the middle. Germline CDR1 reads SGHTA; CDR2 reads FQGNSA. The CDR3 sequence is 18 residues long. CDR3 bases: TGTGCCAGCAGCCCAACATCGGTCCGGATTCCATACTATTATGGCTACACCTTC. Its translation is CASSPTSVRIPYYYGYTF. Using reference TRBV7-2 and TRBJ1-2 for the parts outside the CDR3, the full variable domain is GAGVSQSPSNKVTEKGKDVELRCDPISGHTALYWYRQSLGQGLEFLIYFQGNSAPDKSGLPSDRFSAERTGGSVSTLTIQRTQQEDSAVYLCASSPTSVRIPYYYGYTFGSGTRLTVV.

CDR3 sequence reads: CASSLAPGAGNTIYF. The CDR3 DNA follows: TGTGCCAGCAGCTTAGCCCCAGGGGCTGGAAACACCATATATTTT. J is TRBJ1-3 and V is TRBV11-3; possible D gene TRBD1, 6 bases. Germline CDR1 is SGHNT and CDR2 is YENEEA. V was shortened by 1 base and J by 2 bases, with 9 bases between the two germline ends. This CDR3 spans 15 amino acids.

V usage is TRBV7-9 and J usage is TRBJ1-5; TRBD1 matches at 7 bases. This CDR3 region has 14 residues. Germline V gene sequence: CDR1 SEHNR, CDR2 FQNEAQ (reference sequence). With V trimmed by 5 bases and J by 2 bases, 3 bases remained unmatched. The CDR3 here is CASSLGQGNQPQHF. The DNA for the CDR3 is TGTGCCAGCAGCCTAGGACAGGGCAATCAGCCCCAGCATTTT.

The chain is built from TRBV7-2 and TRBJ2-7; D unresolved. The length of the CDR3 is 14 residues. The V gene's germline CDR1 is SGHTA and CDR2 FQGNSA. V dropped 3 bases and J dropped 0 bases, with 9 bases sitting between them. CDR3 region: CASSFFGSSYEQYF. The DNA for the CDR3 is TGTGCCAGCAGCTTTTTTGGCAGCTCCTACGAGCAGTACTTC.

The chain employs TRBV10-3 and TRBJ1-1; D unresolved. Trimming pared 5 bases from V and 0 bases from J, leaving 16 bases between. This CDR3 is built from 16 residues. The V gene's germline CDR1 is ENHRY and CDR2 SYGVKD. In DNA form, the CDR3 reads TGTGCCATCAGTAAAGAACCAAGCCTACTGAACACTGAAGCTTTCTTT. This sequence encodes CAISKEPSLLNTEAFF.

The rearrangement links TRBV21-1 to TRBJ1-5; the table's D call, TRBD1, has no DNA check behind it. TRBV21-1 is a documented pseudogene. This CDR3 spans 14 amino acids. This CDR3 is CARINRVTIQPQHF. The CDR3 DNA reads as TGTGCCAGGATAAACAGGGTTACAATTCAGCCCCAGCATTTT.

This chain connects TRBV30 to TRBJ1-2; 7 positions match TRBD1. This CDR3 has 16 amino acids. CDR1 is GTSNPN, CDR2 SVGIG, per germline (reference sequence). The V segment lost 2 bases and the J segment 4 bases; nucleotides outside the gene matches: 13. The CDR3 DNA reads as TGTGCCTGGAGTCGACCCGGACAGGTCCCCGGCTATGGCTACACCTTC. It codes for CAWSRPGQVPGYGYTF.

This clone was counted a few times. V and J are TRBV5-1 and TRBJ2-3; 11 nucleotides align to TRBD2. CDR1 and CDR2 from the germline V gene are SGHRS and YFSETQ. V lost 1 base, J lost 5 bases, and 6 bases stayed unmatched. The CDR3 runs to 16 residues. DNA of the CDR3: TGCGCCAGCAGCTTGTATAGCGGGGGGGCAGGAGATACGCAGTATTTT. Amino acid sequence: CASSLYSGGAGDTQYF.